This T cell receptor beta chain was obtained from a study of blood T cell repertoires in COVID-19. Across the study: Some COVID-19 samples were acute and others convalescent; all came from the United States, Italy and Spain. In each case, the material was cDNA or gDNA derived from T cells, B-cell-depleted T cells, or PBMCs.

There are 17 residues in the CDR3. Germline-derived CDR1 and CDR2 are SGHRS and YFSETQ. Trimming pared 2 bases from V and 8 bases from J, leaving 23 bases between. Original analysis: Reference gene primer amplification yielded estimated nucleated cell counts. Profiled with immunoSEQ multiplex PCR; TCRdb holds only in-frame clones, not every one. V, J and clone size are those of that table, while D and trimming were read from the DNA. The table shows approximately 280,000 clones, with around 86% occurring only once. The source is a woman in her thirties who had recovered from COVID-19. This chain links TRBV5-1 with TRBJ2-1, with D perhaps matching TRBD2 (7 bases). Input material: peripheral blood. The CDR3 sequence: CASSFTTGGLSGDEQFF. The CDR3 DNA is TGCGCCAGCAGCTTTACTACGGGGGGCCTTTCGGGCGATGAGCAGTTCTTC.